The TCR beta chain under discussion was sequenced for a study of T-cell reconstitution after alpha-beta-depleted transplantation in children. Molecular barcoding with unique molecular identifiers was used for the TCRbeta library. TCRdb processed the PCR reads anew with MiXCR; each CDR3 protein has one entry. The table shows some 350,000 distinct CDR3 sequences, with roughly 17% occurring only once. CDR3 length equals 16 residues. Germline-derived CDR1 and CDR2 are MGHRA and YSYEKL. The V gene lost 3 bases and the J gene lost 0 bases, with 11 bases spanning the gap. This clonotype was seen repeatedly, ten times or more. Its antigen remains unidentified. Study-level results: Approximately two months post-transplant, alpha-beta T cells reportedly originated from several hundred expanded graft clones. Among T cells one year after transplant, newly produced cells accounted for most counts and diversity. Elevated TCRbeta diversity at day 60 was traced, in some patients, to surviving recipient T cells and thymic progenitors.

The chain joins TRBV4-1 to TRBJ2-2, with a tentative D call TRBD1 (6 bases). The receptor's source is a male patient aged 2-15 years who had a stem cell transplant for acute lymphoblastic leukemia, so the T cells may come from the graft donor. The source material was PBMCs, mostly from graft donor cells, sampled 360 days after TCRalphabeta/CD19-depleted stem cell transplant. For the CDR3, the DNA is TGCGCCAGCAGCCAGAGGGGGACGGCGAACACCGGGGAGCTGTTTTTT. It specifies CASSQRGTANTGELFF.